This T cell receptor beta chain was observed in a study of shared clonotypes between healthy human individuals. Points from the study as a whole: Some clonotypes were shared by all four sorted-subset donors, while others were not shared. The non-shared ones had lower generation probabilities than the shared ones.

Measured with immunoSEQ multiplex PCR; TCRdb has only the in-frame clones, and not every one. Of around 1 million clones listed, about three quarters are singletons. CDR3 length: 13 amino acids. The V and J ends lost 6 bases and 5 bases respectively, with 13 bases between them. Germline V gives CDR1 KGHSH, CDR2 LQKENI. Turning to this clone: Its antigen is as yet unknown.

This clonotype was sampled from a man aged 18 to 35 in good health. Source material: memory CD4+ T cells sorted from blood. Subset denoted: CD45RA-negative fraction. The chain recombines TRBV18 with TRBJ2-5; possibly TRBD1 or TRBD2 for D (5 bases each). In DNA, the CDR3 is TGTGCCAGCTCTCCGGGGCTCGTGGAGACCCAGTACTTC. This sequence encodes CASSPGLVETQYF.